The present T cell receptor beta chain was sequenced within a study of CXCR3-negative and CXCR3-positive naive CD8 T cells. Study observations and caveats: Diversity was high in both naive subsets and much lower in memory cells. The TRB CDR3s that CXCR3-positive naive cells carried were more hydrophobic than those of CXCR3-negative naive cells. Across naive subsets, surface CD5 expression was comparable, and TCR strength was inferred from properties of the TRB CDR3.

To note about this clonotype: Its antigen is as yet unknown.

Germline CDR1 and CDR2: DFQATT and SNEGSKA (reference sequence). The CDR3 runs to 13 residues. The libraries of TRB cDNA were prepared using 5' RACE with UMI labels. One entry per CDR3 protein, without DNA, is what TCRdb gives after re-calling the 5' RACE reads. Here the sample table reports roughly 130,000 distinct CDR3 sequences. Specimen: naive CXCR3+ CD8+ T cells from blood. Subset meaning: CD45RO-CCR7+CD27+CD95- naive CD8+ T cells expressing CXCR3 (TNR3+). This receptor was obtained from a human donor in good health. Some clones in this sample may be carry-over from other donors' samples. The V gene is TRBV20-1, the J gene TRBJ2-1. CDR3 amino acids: CSARTTAYNEQFF.